This T cell receptor (beta chain) is drawn from a study of early T cells in non-severe SARS-CoV-2 infection. This CDR3 has 15 residues. V lost 3 bases and J 10 bases, leaving 19 bases between the germline ends. The germline V gene encodes CDR1 LGHDT and CDR2 YNNKEL (reference sequence). With regard to this clonotype: Its antigen is unidentified.

The study, taken as a whole, reports: VDJdb matching skewed toward anti-spike CD8 responses, missing private and CD4 specificities.

The protocol attached unique molecular identifiers to individual cDNA molecules. TCRdb redid the calling of the 5' RACE reads with MiXCR, one entry per CDR3 protein. The sample has some 96,000 distinct CDR3 sequences, approximately 10% seen once; the top ten hold approximately 4.5%. The receptor was isolated from an adult who was a healthcare worker with PCR-confirmed SARS-CoV-2 infection or an uninfected control (not recorded which). Sequenced material: whole blood, taken at baseline. The genes are TRBV3-1 and TRBJ2-1; the D gene is possibly TRBD1 (6 bases). The CDR3: CASSQNYGGRGEQFF. CDR3 bases: TGTGCCAGCAGCCAGAATTATGGGGGCAGAGGGGAGCAGTTCTTC.